The 22 T cell receptor beta chains presented below share a single source sample, sequenced in a study of blood T cell repertoires in COVID-19. Libraries were prepared by immunoSEQ multiplex PCR; TCRdb keeps only in-frame clonotypes and omits some of them. The data hold 250,000 or so clones, with around 90% observed a single time. The specimen sequenced was PBMCs or T cells enriched from blood (not recorded which). The receptors come from a woman aged 50 to 60 who had recovered from COVID-19.

The chain uses TRBV27 and TRBJ1-1, with 8 bases identical to TRBD1. CDR1 and CDR2 from the germline V gene are MNHEY and SMNVEV (reference sequence). CDR3 length equals 13 residues. The trim removed 2 bases at V and 12 bases at J, leaving 8 bases unmatched. DNA for the CDR3: TGTGCCAGCAGTTTAGGCCAGGGGGCAATTTCTTTCTTT. Translating it yields CASSLGQGAISFF.

The chain uses TRBV2 and TRBJ1-2; 8 nucleotides line up with TRBD1. J was trimmed by 4 bases and V by 6 bases; bases with no gene match: 10. There are 15 residues in the CDR3. The germline gives CDR1 SNHLY, CDR2 FYNNEI. The CDR3 is CASRVGQGTIYGYTF. DNA of the CDR3: TGTGCCAGCAGAGTCGGACAGGGAACTATCTATGGCTACACCTTC.

The J gene is TRBJ2-7, the V gene TRBV29-1; 8 bases fit TRBD2. Germline V gives CDR1 SQVTM, CDR2 ANQGSEA. V shed 7 bases, J shed 0 bases, and the junction held 5 bases outside the gene matches. The CDR3 contains 13 residues. As DNA, the CDR3 is TGCAGCGCTTCCAGCGGGAGCTCCTACGAGCAGTACTTC. This encodes CSASSGSSYEQYF.

V and J are TRBV9 and TRBJ2-1, with 11 positions matching TRBD2. Germline V gives CDR1 SGDLS, CDR2 YYNGEE. The J segment lost 4 bases and the V segment lost 3 bases, leaving 3 bases of the junction unmatched. This CDR3 contains 15 residues. The CDR3 loop is CASSETSGDYNEQFF. In nucleotides, the CDR3 is TGTGCCAGCAGCGAGACTAGCGGGGATTACAATGAGCAGTTCTTC.

The chain uses TRBV7-2 and TRBJ2-4; 8 bases map to TRBD1. The J segment lost 0 bases and the V segment lost 5 bases, leaving 9 bases of the junction unmatched. CDR1 and CDR2 (germline): SGHTA, FQGNSA. CDR3 length: 17 amino acids. CDR3 DNA sequence: TGTGCCAGCAGCCATCCGACAGGGGAGCGAGCCAAAAACATTCAGTACTTC. Translation: CASSHPTGERAKNIQYF.

The gene calls are TRBV16 and TRBJ1-6; D gene uncertain. The ends were cut back, 4 bases at V and 7 bases at J, with 14 bases in the middle. CDR3 length: 15 amino acids. Germline loops: CDR1 KGHSY, CDR2 FQNENV. The CDR3 DNA reads as TGTGCCAGCAGCCCCGTTCTCGTCCAGAATTCACCCCTCCACTTT. Translated: CASSPVLVQNSPLHF.

This rearrangement joins TRBV28 to TRBJ1-3; 7 bases are shared with TRBD1. Germline V gene lookup returns CDR1 MDHEN and CDR2 SYDVKM. CDR3 length: 17 residues. Trimming removed 6 bases from V and 0 bases from J; junction bases left unmatched: 11. In nucleotides, the CDR3 is TGTGCCAGCAGCCTAACCGGGACAGTCAACTCTGGAAACACCATATATTTT. The encoded protein is CASSLTGTVNSGNTIYF.

This chain links TRBV27 with TRBJ2-1; TRBD1 is a possible D gene (5 bases). This CDR3 comprises 14 residues. V dropped 8 bases and J dropped 6 bases, with 17 bases sitting between them. Looked up from germline, CDR1 is MNHEY and CDR2 is SMNVEV (reference sequence). As DNA, the CDR3 is TGTGCCAGCCTGCAGCTAGGGGTTCCCAATGAGCAGTTCTTC. Translation: CASLQLGVPNEQFF.

V usage is TRBV2 and J usage is TRBJ1-2; 9 nucleotides agree with TRBD1. The V segment lost 7 bases and the J segment 2 bases; nucleotides outside the gene matches: 5. The germline gives CDR1 SNHLY, CDR2 FYNNEI. This CDR3 spans 14 amino acids. The chain's CDR3 is CASKKGQGNYGYTF. The CDR3 DNA reads as TGTGCCAGCAAGAAAGGACAGGGGAACTATGGCTACACCTTC.

The chain uses TRBV19 and TRBJ1-1; 7 bases are a match to TRBD1. The CDR3 contains 14 residues. Germline trimming cut 5 bases from V and 5 bases from J; bases unmatched to any gene: 8. From germline, CDR1 is LNHDA and CDR2 SQIVND (reference sequence). The DNA of the CDR3 is TGTGCCAGTAGTGTGGGACAGATCAGGACTGAAGCTTTCTTT. Translating gives CASSVGQIRTEAFF.

This chain joins TRBV18 and TRBJ1-2; TRBD1 matches 7 bases. Germline V gene lookup returns CDR1 KGHSH and CDR2 LQKENI. Trimming took 2 bases from V and 8 from J; bases not matched to a gene: 14. This CDR3 spans 16 amino acids. The CDR3 is CASSPNLQGDEEGYTF. As DNA, the CDR3 is TGTGCCAGCTCACCAAATCTTCAGGGGGACGAGGAAGGCTACACCTTC.

The J gene is TRBJ2-1, the V gene TRBV5-1, with 11 bases matching TRBD1. J was trimmed by 6 bases and V by 4 bases; bases with no gene match: 9. The CDR3 covers 16 residues. Germline assignment: CDR1 SGHRS and CDR2 YFSETQ. In nucleotides, the CDR3 is TGCGCCAGCAGCCTGCAATTGGGACAGGGGGTCAATGAGCAGTTCTTC. It specifies CASSLQLGQGVNEQFF.

This chain connects TRBV15 to TRBJ2-2, with 13 nucleotides matching TRBD2. The CDR3 is made up of 18 amino acids. The junction had 12 bases not matched to a gene; V was cut back by 5 bases and J by 6 bases. Germline V gene sequence: CDR1 LNHNV, CDR2 YYDKDF (reference sequence). In DNA form, the CDR3 reads TGTGCCACCAGCCCCAGTTGGTCACTAGCGGGAGGGCCCGGGGAGCTGTTTTTT. Protein product: CATSPSWSLAGGPGELFF.

J is TRBJ1-3 and V is TRBV2, with TRBD1 matching over 7 bases. The CDR3 is 14 amino acids. From germline, CDR1 is SNHLY and CDR2 FYNNEI. The V gene end was trimmed by 7 bases and the J gene end by 2 bases; junction bases not matched to a gene: 5. CDR3: CASTTGTAGNTIYF. Here the CDR3 DNA reads TGTGCCAGCACTACCGGGACAGCTGGAAACACCATATATTTT.

The J gene is TRBJ1-5, the V gene TRBV7-3; D may be TRBD1 (6 bases). V lost 5 bases, J lost 6 bases, and 11 bases lay in between. The CDR3 covers 13 residues. Looked up from germline, CDR1 is SGHTA and CDR2 is FQGTGA. CDR3 loop: CASSQGYAQPQHF. The CDR3 bases are TGTGCCAGCAGCCAGGGGTACGCTCAGCCCCAGCATTTT. Filled out from reference TRBV7-3 and TRBJ1-5, the complete variable domain reads GAGVSQTPSNKVTEKGKYVELRCDPISGHTALYWYRQSLGQGPEFLIYFQGTGAADDSGLPNDRFFAVRPEGSVSTLKIQRTERGDSAVYLCASSQGYAQPQHFGDGTRLSIL.

V and J are TRBV5-1 and TRBJ2-2; TRBD2 aligns across 7 bases. Trimming cost V 4 bases and J 3 bases; bases outside gene matches: 6. This CDR3 is 15 amino acids long. Germline V gives CDR1 SGHRS, CDR2 YFSETQ. This CDR3 is CASSLAVGDTGELFF. The CDR3 region has the DNA TGCGCCAGCAGCCTAGCGGTGGGGGACACCGGGGAGCTGTTTTTT. Combining the CDR3 with reference TRBV5-1 and TRBJ2-2 gives the whole variable domain KAGVTQTPRYLIKTRGQQVTLSCSPISGHRSVSWYQQTPGQGLQFLFEYFSETQRNKGNFPGRFSGRQFSNSRSEMNVSTLELGDSALYLCASSLAVGDTGELFFGEGSRLTVL.

This chain links TRBV5-1 with TRBJ1-1, with D uncertain. Trimming pared 4 bases from V and 2 bases from J, leaving 12 bases between. Germline V lookup: CDR1 SGHRS, CDR2 YFSETQ. The CDR3 totals 14 residues. The CDR3 coding sequence is TGCGCCAGCAGCAACCAGGTGGAAAACACTGAAGCTTTCTTT. Residues: CASSNQVENTEAFF.

This rearrangement joins TRBV28 to TRBJ2-2; 10 nucleotides agree with TRBD2. The CDR3 runs 14 residues. Germline V lookup: CDR1 MDHEN, CDR2 SYDVKM. The J segment lost 9 bases and the V segment lost 3 bases, leaving 4 bases of the junction unmatched. CDR3 region: CASSLKTSGRELFF. In nucleotides, the CDR3 is TGTGCCAGCAGTTTGAAGACTAGCGGGCGGGAGCTGTTTTTT.

J is TRBJ2-3 and V is TRBV7-3; TRBD2 matches 7 bases. This CDR3 region has 14 residues. The V gene's germline CDR1 is SGHTA and CDR2 FQGTGA. Trimming at V came to 3 bases and at J to 5 bases, leaving 5 bases not matched to a gene. The CDR3 sequence is CASSFGGSGDTQYF. For the CDR3, the DNA is TGTGCCAGCAGCTTTGGCGGGAGTGGAGATACGCAGTATTTT.

The chain carries TRBV5-1 and TRBJ1-5; D call uncertain. Trimming took off 2 bases at V and 0 bases at J, with 3 bases between the two ends. This CDR3 comprises 13 residues. CDR1 and CDR2 from the germline V gene are SGHRS and YFSETQ. CDR3 in amino acids: CASSLLSNQPQHF. The CDR3 bases are TGCGCCAGCAGCTTACTTAGCAATCAGCCCCAGCATTTT.

The chain joins TRBV27 to TRBJ2-2, with 13 bases identical to TRBD2. The CDR3 covers 17 residues. Losses at the gene ends were 6 bases for V and 1 base for J; bases not matched to a gene: 5. Germline V CDR1 and CDR2: MNHEY, SMNVEV (reference sequence). CDR3 region: CASRPRTSGRNTGELFF. The CDR3, as DNA: TGTGCCAGCAGACCTCGGACTAGCGGGAGGAACACCGGGGAGCTGTTTTTT.

V usage is TRBV12-5 and J usage is TRBJ2-2; D is possibly TRBD2 (5 bases). The CDR3 totals 18 residues. Trimming left V 0 bases short and J 0 bases short, with 14 bases between. Germline V CDR1 and CDR2: LGHNT, FRNRAP. CDR3 DNA sequence: TGTGCTAGTGGTTTGGTACGGCTAGCTCCCGCGAACACCGGGGAGCTGTTTTTT. This sequence encodes CASGLVRLAPANTGELFF.